This is a list of T cell receptor beta chains from one sample in a study of prognosis after radiotherapy for stage I lung cancer. From the multiplex PCR reads, TCRdb called clonotypes with MiXCR, one entry per CDR3 protein. The table has over 15,000 distinct CDR3 sequences, 45% to 50% seen once. The material sequenced was PBMCs, taken before or after stereotactic body radiation therapy (not recorded which). All receptors derive from a donor over 45 with non-small cell lung cancer. The CDR3 runs from the conserved cysteine through the conserved F or W. The D gene is left open where the match is weak. Only some rows state a clone size, as once, few, many or a class for expanded clones.

>TRBV7-9|TRBJ2-2|-|-
CASRFVTGELFF
TGTGCCAGCAGATTCGTCACCGGGGAGCTGTTTTTT
>TRBV6-1|TRBJ2-1|-|many
CASGMREGPNEQFF
TGTGCCAGCGGTATGCGCGAGGGGCCCAATGAGCAGTTCTTC
>TRBV9|TRBJ1-5|-|-
CASTPGAVEQTQHF
TGTGCCAGCACCCCCGGAGCGGTGGAACAGACCCAGCATTTT
>TRBV3-1|TRBJ2-1|-|many
CASSQDSSVEQFF
TGTGCCAGCAGCCAAGACTCGTCGGTGGAGCAGTTCTTC
>TRBV7-6|TRBJ2-7|-|many
CASSLVRGRVDEQYF
TGTGCCAGCAGCTTAGTCAGGGGAAGGGTCGACGAGCAGTACTTC
>TRBV9|TRBJ2-3|-|many
CASSVAGGSDTQYF
TGTGCCAGCAGCGTAGCTGGGGGCTCAGATACGCAGTATTTT
>TRBV29-1|TRBJ2-6|-|many
CSVTSGANVLTF
TGCAGCGTTACTTCTGGGGCCAACGTCCTGACTTTC
>TRBV27|TRBJ2-1|-|many
CASLTIGSPPRIEQFF
TGTGCCAGCCTGACTATTGGTAGCCCTCCGAGGATTGAGCAGTTCTTC
>TRBV28|TRBJ2-1|-|medium-sized
CASIFSSGLGEQFF
TGTGCCAGCATCTTCAGTTCGGGACTTGGCGAGCAGTTCTTC
>TRBV4-1|TRBJ1-4|-|many
CASSQERRDGTLFF
TGCGCCAGCAGCCAAGAGAGAAGGGACGGAACACTGTTTTTT
>TRBV6-4|TRBJ1-2|-|many
CASSDGGGGNYGYTF
TGTGCCAGCAGTGACGGGGGGGGGGGGAACTATGGCTACACCTTC
>TRBV15|TRBJ1-4|TRBD1|many
CATSVGQGRANEKLFF
TGTGCCACCAGCGTAGGACAGGGAAGGGCTAATGAAAAACTGTTTTTT
>TRBV19|TRBJ2-1|-|-
CASSPYVAVGEQFF
TGTGCCAGTAGTCCCTACGTAGCGGTGGGTGAGCAGTTCTTC
>TRBV19|TRBJ1-5|-|many
CASSIRARISNQPQHF
TGTGCCAGTAGTATCAGGGCAAGGATTAGCAATCAGCCCCAGCATTTT
>TRBV7-3|TRBJ2-1|TRBD2|-
CDSSLTISIAGGSYNGQFF
TGTGACAGCAGCTTAACCATCTCAATAGCGGGAGGGTCCTACAATGGGCAGTTCTTC
>TRBV12-3/TRBV12-4|TRBJ2-1|-|medium-sized
CASSLAGAGNEQFF
TGTGCCAGCAGTTTAGCGGGAGCGGGCAATGAGCAGTTCTTC
>TRBV6-1|TRBJ1-2|-|many
CASTTRAGPFYGYTF
TGTGCCAGCACCACCAGGGCAGGCCCCTTCTATGGCTACACCTTC
>TRBV16|TRBJ1-1|-|-
CASSQTANTEAFF
TGTGCCAGCAGCCAGACGGCGAACACTGAAGCTTTCTTT
>TRBV6-1|TRBJ1-2|TRBD1|medium-sized
CASDRDRANYGYTF
TGTGCCAGCGACCGGGACAGAGCTAACTATGGCTACACCTTC
>TRBV7-6|TRBJ2-1|TRBD2|many
CASSLVGPTSGRENEQFF
TGTGCCAGCAGCTTAGTCGGGCCGACTAGCGGGAGGGAGAATGAGCAGTTCTTC
>TRBV12-3/TRBV12-4|TRBJ2-7|-|-
CASSTEGTGGAIEQYF
TGTGCCAGCAGCACTGAGGGGACTGGAGGGGCTATAGAGCAGTACTTC
>TRBV3-1|TRBJ1-4|-|many
CASSPGATNEKLFF
TGTGCCAGCAGCCCGGGGGCTACTAATGAAAAACTGTTTTTT
>TRBV6-1|TRBJ2-5|-|many
CASRRASQGWETQYF
TGTGCCAGCAGACGGGCATCACAGGGATGGGAGACCCAGTACTTC
>TRBV12-3/TRBV12-4|TRBJ1-5|-|many
CASNTRGNQPQHF
TGTGCCAGCAACACTCGGGGGAATCAGCCCCAGCATTTT
>TRBV11-2|TRBJ2-7|TRBD1|once
CASSLDSGGIYEQYF
TGTGCCAGCAGCTTAGATTCAGGGGGCATCTACGAGCAGTACTTC
>TRBV9|TRBJ2-7|-|many
CASSATGSTYEQYF
TGTGCCAGCAGCGCCACAGGATCCACCTACGAGCAGTACTTC
>TRBV27|TRBJ1-3|TRBD1|-
CASSSTGVLSGNTIYF
TGTGCCAGCAGCTCGACAGGGGTCCTCTCTGGAAACACCATATATTTT
>TRBV6-1|TRBJ2-3|-|-
CVSSGATWDTQYF
TGTGTCAGCAGTGGCGCGACTTGGGATACGCAGTATTTC
>TRBV11-2|TRBJ2-1|TRBD2|medium-sized
CASSLGIAGVNEQFF
TGTGCCAGCAGCTTAGGGATAGCGGGAGTCAATGAGCAGTTCTTC
>TRBV6-2/TRBV6-3|TRBJ1-1|-|few
CASQSGRWATEAFF
TGTGCCAGCCAGTCGGGTCGGTGGGCCACTGAAGCTTTCTTT
>TRBV6-2/TRBV6-3|TRBJ1-4|-|once
CASSECARVQGKLFF
TGTGCCAGCAGTGAATGTGCGCGGGTCCAGGGAAAACTGTTTTTT
>TRBV9|TRBJ1-3|-|-
CASSVVGKGNTIYF
TGTGCCAGCAGCGTAGTGGGGAAGGGAAACACCATATATTTT
>TRBV20-1|TRBJ2-3|-|-
CSATKSGGGGDTQYF
TGCAGTGCTACGAAGTCAGGCGGAGGGGGAGATACGCAGTATTTT
>TRBV6-1|TRBJ2-5|TRBD2|-
CASRRGTSRPQYF
TGTGCCAGCAGACGCGGGACTAGCCGCCCCCAGTACTTC
>TRBV5-1|TRBJ2-3|-|many
CASSYQATGLRGDTQYF
TGCGCCAGCAGCTATCAGGCGACGGGACTCAGGGGCGATACGCAGTATTTT
>TRBV4-1|TRBJ2-1|-|many
CASSQEPQLVYNEQFF
TGCGCCAGCAGCCAAGAACCCCAGCTCGTCTACAATGAGCAGTTCTTC